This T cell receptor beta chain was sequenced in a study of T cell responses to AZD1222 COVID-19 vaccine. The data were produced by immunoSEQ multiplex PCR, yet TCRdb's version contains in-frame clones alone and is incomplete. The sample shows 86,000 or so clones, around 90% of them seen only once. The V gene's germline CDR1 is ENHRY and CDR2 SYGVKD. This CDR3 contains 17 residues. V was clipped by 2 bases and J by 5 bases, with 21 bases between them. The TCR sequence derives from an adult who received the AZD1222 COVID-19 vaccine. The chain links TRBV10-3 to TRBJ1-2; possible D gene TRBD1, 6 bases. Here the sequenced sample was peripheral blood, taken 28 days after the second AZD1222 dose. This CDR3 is CAISEPLEWGARYGYTF. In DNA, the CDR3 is TGTGCCATCAGTGAGCCCCTTGAATGGGGGGCGAGGTATGGCTACACCTTC.